This TCR beta chain was found in a study of CD8+ T cells in alopecia areata. Extraction of RNA preceded its reverse transcription into cDNA, which served as the sequencing template. TCRdb's table, derived via immunoSEQ multiplex PCR, lists solely in-frame clones and lacks some. The sample has 200,000 to 250,000 clones; 35% to 45% are singletons. Study-level points and caveats: Tofacitinib significantly brought down scalp clonality and expanded CD8+ clones among top 100. How baseline CD8+ expansion relates to response remains uncertain (there was one nonresponder).

CDR3 length equals 16 residues. Germline CDR1 and CDR2: MNHEY and SVGAGI. V was shortened by 0 bases and J by 10 bases, with 16 bases between the two germline ends. As regards this clone: The antigen is not known.

Sample treatment: oral pan-JAK inhibitor, 5-10 mg twice daily. From alopecia areata patients, lesional scalp punch biopsies and peripheral blood were collected. Investigators sorted PBMCs to obtain both CD4+ and CD8+ T cells. The rearrangement uses TRBV6-5 and TRBJ1-6; no firm D call. Sample: CD4+ T cells sorted from blood, taken at roughly week 30, from a patient treated with tofacitinib. The clonotype comes from a human donor with alopecia areata. The chain's CDR3 is CASSYSGEGRRSPLHF. In DNA, the CDR3 is TGTGCCAGCAGTTACTCTGGGGAGGGTCGGAGATCACCCCTCCACTTT.